The 14 T cell receptor beta chains listed next were all sequenced from one sample in a study of T cells after yellow fever vaccination. TCRdb recomputed calls from the 5' RACE reads with MiXCR, one row per CDR3 protein. The sample has 610,000 or so distinct CDR3 sequences, about 12% seen once; the top ten hold around 14%. Sample: PBMCs, taken on the day of the yellow fever booster vaccination. The receptors derive from a man under 40 who received the YFV17D yellow fever vaccine.

This rearrangement joins TRBV6-5 to TRBJ2-3; D ambiguous. Between the trimmed V and J ends, which lost 0 bases and 2 bases, there was a span of 12 bases. CDR1 is MNHEY, CDR2 SVGAGI, per germline. The CDR3 is 16 residues long. CDR3 sequence: CASSYSVQVDTDTQYF. CDR3 coding DNA: TGTGCCAGCAGTTACTCCGTCCAGGTCGACACAGATACGCAGTATTTT.

This clonotype was counted only a few times. This chain connects TRBV19 to TRBJ2-5; possible D gene TRBD2, 5 bases. CDR1 and CDR2 (germline): LNHDA, SQIVND (reference sequence). The CDR3 length is 13 residues. V was cut by 4 bases and J by 2 bases, with 8 bases left in between. The CDR3 here is CASSNGIQETQYF. CDR3 nucleotide sequence: TGTGCCAGTAGTAACGGGATTCAAGAGACCCAGTACTTC.

The table lists this clonotype with a few counts. The rearrangement links TRBV20-1 to TRBJ2-5, with TRBD2 matching over 7 bases. This CDR3 comprises 12 residues. Germline V gene data show CDR1 as DFQATT and CDR2 as SNEGSKA (reference sequence). V was pared by 4 bases and J by 2 bases, with 1 base of the junction left unmatched. CDR3 bases: TGCAGTGCTAATAGCGGGCAAGAGACCCAGTACTTC. Translation gives CSANSGQETQYF.

The chain couples TRBV2 to TRBJ2-1, with 8 nucleotides matching TRBD2. V shed 4 bases and J 4 bases; nucleotides not matched to a gene: 9. Germline assignment: CDR1 SNHLY and CDR2 FYNNEI. The CDR3 extends over 16 amino acids. This CDR3 is CASSVSGSGLYNEQFF. The CDR3 DNA reads TGTGCCAGCAGTGTAAGCGGGAGTGGACTATACAATGAGCAGTTCTTC.

This clonotype was seen only a few times. The chain uses TRBV7-2 and TRBJ2-2, with unresolved D. The CDR3 loop spans 16 amino acids. Germline CDR1 is SGHTA and CDR2 is FQGNSA. The V end was cut by 2 bases, the J end by 4 bases, with 14 bases between. The CDR3 loop reads CASSLTWSATTGELFF. The CDR3 DNA follows: TGTGCCAGCAGCTTAACTTGGTCGGCGACCACCGGGGAGCTGTTTTTT.

This clonotype appeared a few times. The rearrangement joins TRBV5-1 to TRBJ2-1; a possible D gene is TRBD1 (6 bases). V was shortened by 2 bases and J by 4 bases, with 22 bases between the two germline ends. Germline-derived CDR1 and CDR2 are SGHRS and YFSETQ. The CDR3 extends over 18 amino acids. This CDR3 is CASSLAPGTPAKYNEQFF. DNA for the CDR3: TGCGCCAGCAGCTTAGCTCCAGGGACACCCGCAAAATACAATGAGCAGTTCTTC.

The rearrangement uses TRBV12-3 or TRBV12-4 and TRBJ2-2; tentatively, D is TRBD1 (6 bases). The CDR3 loop spans 15 amino acids. Trimming pared 6 bases from V and 7 bases from J, leaving 18 bases between. The CDR3 sequence: CASRPGQIKVGELFF. The CDR3 DNA reads TGTGCCAGCAGACCCGGACAGATCAAAGTCGGGGAGCTGTTTTTT.

In its sample, this clonotype was seen a few times. The CDR3 reads CSVETGSSYEQYF. In DNA form, the CDR3 reads TGCAGCGTTGAGACAGGGAGTAGCTACGAGCAGTACTTC. V usage is TRBV29-1 and J usage is TRBJ2-7; 7 bases agree with TRBD1. The germline V gene has CDR1 SQVTM and CDR2 ANQGSEA. The CDR3 has 13 amino acids. The J segment lost 3 bases and the V segment lost 3 bases, leaving 5 bases of the junction unmatched.

This clonotype has only a few counts. This sequence joins TRBV7-2 and TRBJ2-3, with no clear D. V shed 2 bases and J shed 5 bases, with 8 bases lying between them. CDR3 length: 13 residues. From germline, CDR1 is SGHTA and CDR2 FQGNSA. For the CDR3, the DNA is TGTGCCAGCAGCTTAATGACTCAAGATACGCAGTATTTT. Its translation: CASSLMTQDTQYF.

V usage is TRBV7-2 and J usage is TRBJ2-7, with 7 bases fitting TRBD1. From germline, CDR1 is SGHTA and CDR2 FQGNSA. CDR3 length: 15 residues. V was clipped by 0 bases and J by 6 bases; unmatched bases: 8. The DNA for the CDR3 is TGTGCCAGCAGCTTAGCCCCCCCGAGGGGGCCCGAGCAGTACTTC. Protein product: CASSLAPPRGPEQYF.

This clonotype was seen a handful of times. The rearrangement links TRBV20-1 to TRBJ1-5; D may be TRBD1 (6 bases). Germline assignment: CDR1 DFQATT and CDR2 SNEGSKA (reference sequence). Trimming removed 0 bases from V and 3 bases from J, with 9 bases in between. This CDR3 has 14 residues. In DNA, the CDR3 is TGCAGTGCTAGAGACAGGGGCTACAATCAGCCCCAGCATTTT. Residues: CSARDRGYNQPQHF.

The sample holds many counts of this clonotype. V usage is TRBV24-1 and J usage is TRBJ2-3; maybe TRBD2 (6 bases). The CDR3 loop spans 15 amino acids. Germline V gene data show CDR1 as KGHDR and CDR2 as SFDVKD. Trimming cost V 4 bases and J 0 bases, with 10 bases left between them. The CDR3, as DNA: TGTGCCACCAGTGACCCCGGGACTAGCACAGATACGCAGTATTTT. Amino acids: CATSDPGTSTDTQYF.

The chain links TRBV5-1 to TRBJ2-3, with TRBD2 matching over 13 bases. Trimming removed 4 bases from V and 5 bases from J; junction bases left unmatched: 4. This CDR3 is built from 15 residues. CDR1 SGHRS and CDR2 YFSETQ come from the germline V gene. The CDR3: CASSQGLAGLDTQYF. CDR3 bases: TGCGCCAGCAGCCAGGGACTAGCGGGGTTAGATACGCAGTATTTT.

Ten or more counts support this clonotype. V gene TRBV7-2 combines with J gene TRBJ2-7; 7 bases map to TRBD1. The CDR3 is 13 amino acids. Germline loops: CDR1 SGHTA, CDR2 FQGNSA. The V segment lost 5 bases and the J segment 2 bases; nucleotides outside the gene matches: 3. CDR3 nucleotide sequence: TGTGCCAGCAGCCGGGACAGACCCTACGAGCAGTACTTC. This codes for CASSRDRPYEQYF.